The next 27 T cell receptor beta chains were all read from a single sample in a study of cytomegalovirus exposure and HLA in healthy donors. The PCR used 60 Vbeta and 13 Jbeta primers. Sequencing was performed with immunoSEQ multiplex PCR; in TCRdb, only in-frame clones are kept and a portion is missing. The repertoire holds about 160,000 clones, roughly 80% seen once, with about 4.5% in the top ten. Sequences were obtained from PBMCs. These receptors came from a man aged 35 to 55 in good health and CMV-seronegative.

This clone was seen once. The chain joins TRBV19 to TRBJ1-6, with D maybe TRBD1 (6 bases). Germline-derived CDR1 and CDR2 are LNHDA and SQIVND (reference sequence). The CDR3 covers 14 residues. Between the trimmed V and J ends, which lost 4 bases and 9 bases, there was a span of 13 bases. CDR3 protein: CASSTTGTGSPLHF. DNA for the CDR3: TGTGCCAGTAGTACGACAGGCACGGGTTCACCCCTCCACTTT.

The CDR3 coding sequence is TGTGCCAGCAGCTTAGTCACGGGGGAGCTCTCCTACGAGCAGTACTTC. Protein product: CASSLVTGELSYEQYF. The chain carries TRBV7-8 and TRBJ2-7; D perhaps matches TRBD2 (6 bases). Trimming shortened V by 1 base and J by 0 bases, and 13 bases separated the two germline ends. This CDR3 comprises 16 residues. Germline loops: CDR1 SGHVS, CDR2 FQNEAQ.

The chain uses TRBV9 and TRBJ1-4, with TRBD1 matching over 7 bases. The CDR3 totals 14 residues. CDR1 and CDR2 (germline): SGDLS, YYNGEE. With 3 bases clipped from V and 6 bases from J, the junction kept 5 bases outside the gene matches. CDR3 sequence (DNA): TGTGCCAGCAGCGCCGGGACAGTCGATGAAAAACTGTTTTTT. It translates to CASSAGTVDEKLFF.

This sequence joins TRBV23-1 and TRBJ2-5; 10 nucleotides agree with TRBD2. TRBV23-1 is flagged as an ORF with uncertain function. The J segment lost 3 bases and the V segment lost 4 bases, leaving 8 bases of the junction unmatched. CDR3 length: 16 amino acids. The CDR3 DNA reads as TGCGCCAGCAGTCCCGGGGGTAGCGGGGGGAAAGAGACCCAGTACTTC. Protein sequence: CASSPGGSGGKETQYF.

The chain's CDR3 is CASTTGGPTYNEQFF. CDR3 DNA sequence: TGTGCCAGCACCACCGGGGGGCCCACCTACAATGAGCAGTTCTTC. V gene TRBV6-5 combines with J gene TRBJ2-1; the D gene is possibly TRBD2 (7 bases). Germline CDR1 and CDR2: MNHEY and SVGAGI. The CDR3 covers 15 residues. V was trimmed by 7 bases and J by 2 bases, leaving 15 bases between them.

The chain employs TRBV13 and TRBJ1-1; the D gene is possibly TRBD1 (6 bases). The V gene's germline CDR1 is PRHDT and CDR2 FYEKMQ (reference sequence). V lost 7 bases to trimming and J lost 1 base, with 7 bases between them. The CDR3 is made up of 12 amino acids. This CDR3 is CASTDRNTEAFF. The CDR3 DNA reads as TGTGCCAGCACGGACAGGAACACTGAAGCTTTCTTT.

The gene calls are TRBV6-1 and TRBJ1-5; 7 nucleotides match TRBD1. Germline V lookup: CDR1 MNHNS, CDR2 SASEGT. The V gene end was trimmed by 3 bases and the J gene end by 2 bases; junction bases not matched to a gene: 4. The CDR3 covers 15 residues. DNA of the CDR3: TGTGCCAGCAGTGAGGGGGACAGCGGCAATCAGCCCCAGCATTTT. This translates into CASSEGDSGNQPQHF.

This clone came up once. The CDR3: CASTEGGRDGYTF. CDR3 nucleotides: TGCGCCAGCACCGAGGGGGGGAGGGATGGCTACACCTTC. The chain couples TRBV10-2 to TRBJ1-2, with a tentative D call TRBD1 (6 bases). Germline V gene lookup returns CDR1 WSHSY and CDR2 SAAADI. Trimming took 7 bases from V and 6 from J, leaving 15 bases between them. CDR3 length equals 13 residues.

The sample holds a few counts of this clone. The chain recombines TRBV5-6 with TRBJ2-5, with unresolved D. The length of the CDR3 is 13 residues. Trimming removed 1 base at V and 1 base at J, with 5 bases between. CDR1 SGHDT and CDR2 YYEEEE come from the germline V gene. The chain's CDR3 is CASSLMAQETQYF. The CDR3 DNA follows: TGTGCCAGCAGCTTGATGGCCCAAGAGACCCAGTACTTC.

V usage is TRBV19 and J usage is TRBJ1-5; 11 nucleotides match TRBD1. The V gene's germline CDR1 is LNHDA and CDR2 SQIVND (reference sequence). Losses at the gene ends were 3 bases for V and 7 bases for J; bases not matched to a gene: 5. The CDR3 runs to 15 residues. CDR3 loop: CASSIGTGGYQPQHF. For the CDR3, the DNA is TGTGCCAGTAGTATTGGGACAGGGGGTTACCAGCCCCAGCATTTT.

V gene TRBV5-4 combines with J gene TRBJ2-7, with a possible D match to TRBD2 (5 bases). The germline CDR1 and CDR2 sequences are SGHNT and YYREEE (reference sequence). CDR3 length: 14 residues. V was shortened by 2 bases and J by 1 base, with 10 bases between the two germline ends. CDR3: CASSLNPGSYEQYF. The CDR3 nucleotides read TGTGCCAGCAGCTTAAATCCGGGGTCCTACGAGCAGTACTTC.

The genes are TRBV4-2 and TRBJ2-5; no clear D. CDR3 length: 15 residues. With 5 bases removed from V and 11 bases from J, the gap between germline ends came to 24 bases. The V gene's germline CDR1 is LGHNA and CDR2 YNFKEQ. The CDR3 coding sequence is TGTGCCAGCAGCTTGGAAAAGGCCACCAGCAAGGAGCAGTACTTC. Its protein product is CASSLEKATSKEQYF.

V gene TRBV6-5 combines with J gene TRBJ1-2, with 7 bases fitting TRBD1. V was clipped by 7 bases and J by 4 bases; unmatched bases: 6. Germline CDR1 is MNHEY and CDR2 is SVGAGI. The CDR3 extends over 13 amino acids. The CDR3 loop is CASTPGQFYGYTF. CDR3 nucleotides: TGTGCCAGCACCCCGGGACAGTTCTATGGCTACACCTTC.

The chain uses TRBV6-6 and TRBJ1-1; 8 nucleotides match TRBD1. The CDR3 length is 11 residues. V dropped 7 bases and J dropped 8; count of bases not matched to a gene: 3. Germline CDR1 MNHNY, CDR2 SVGAGI (reference sequence). CDR3 amino acids: CASNGDREAFF. CDR3 DNA sequence: TGTGCCAGCAATGGGGACAGGGAAGCTTTCTTT.

There are a few counts of this clone. The rearrangement joins TRBV10-3 to TRBJ1-2; 10 bases align to TRBD1. Germline assignment: CDR1 ENHRY and CDR2 SYGVKD. J gave up 7 bases and V 10 bases, and 6 bases lay outside the gene matches. The CDR3 covers 12 residues. CDR3 amino acids: CATLDRGGGYTF. CDR3 nucleotide sequence: TGTGCCACCTTGGACAGGGGGGGTGGCTACACCTTC.

The chain combines TRBV4-1 with TRBJ2-7; 9 nucleotides match TRBD1. Germline trimming cut 3 bases from V and 6 bases from J; bases unmatched to any gene: 3. The CDR3 contains 13 residues. Germline values: CDR1 MGHRA, CDR2 YSYEKL. The CDR3 protein is CASSQRTGVEQYF. The CDR3 region has the DNA TGCGCCAGCAGCCAGAGGACAGGGGTCGAGCAGTACTTC.

Only a few counts were recorded for this clone. This sequence joins TRBV6-5 and TRBJ1-2, with 9 bases lining up with TRBD1. CDR1 MNHEY and CDR2 SVGAGI come from the germline V gene. The CDR3 is made up of 14 amino acids. V dropped 4 bases and J dropped 0; count of bases not matched to a gene: 0. The CDR3 loop reads CASSWDRANYGYTF. CDR3 coding DNA: TGTGCCAGCAGTTGGGACAGGGCTAACTATGGCTACACCTTC.

The V gene is TRBV7-8, the J gene TRBJ2-7; TRBD2 matches 9 bases. J was trimmed by 3 bases and V by 0 bases; bases with no gene match: 6. The V gene's germline CDR1 is SGHVS and CDR2 FQNEAQ. The CDR3 extends over 16 amino acids. Here the CDR3 reads CASSLARGGGNYEQYF. CDR3 DNA sequence: TGTGCCAGCAGCTTAGCGCGGGGGGGCGGGAACTACGAGCAGTACTTC.

The chain joins TRBV18 to TRBJ2-7; D not certain. This CDR3 is 14 amino acids long. Germline V gene sequence: CDR1 KGHSH, CDR2 LQKENI. V was pared by 3 bases and J by 0 bases, with 9 bases between. The DNA for the CDR3 is TGTGCCAGCTCACCGAGGCAGAGCTCCTACGAGCAGTACTTC. It specifies CASSPRQSSYEQYF.

This chain uses TRBV28 with TRBJ2-7, with D possibly being TRBD2 (7 bases). In germline, CDR1 is MDHEN, CDR2 SYDVKM. Trimming pared 4 bases from V and 5 bases from J, leaving 15 bases between. The CDR3 loop spans 14 amino acids. The CDR3 nucleotides read TGTGCCAGCAGTTCCCCAGGGAGGGGGGACGAGCAGTACTTC. This encodes CASSSPGRGDEQYF.

The chain is built from TRBV19 and TRBJ1-1; 8 bases agree with TRBD1. The CDR3 is made up of 14 amino acids. Germline V gives CDR1 LNHDA, CDR2 SQIVND (reference sequence). J lost 1 base, V lost 3 bases, and 1 base had no gene match. The DNA of the CDR3 is TGTGCCAGTAGTATCGACAGGGGGAACACTGAAGCTTTCTTT. It encodes CASSIDRGNTEAFF.

This clone has a handful of counts. The V and J genes are TRBV7-3 and TRBJ1-1; D unresolved. The CDR3 is made up of 14 amino acids. V gave up 1 base and J gave up 4 bases, with 10 bases separating them. Germline loops: CDR1 SGHTA, CDR2 FQGTGA. CDR3 sequence (DNA): TGTGCCAGCAGCTTAATTCCCGGGGTCACTGAAGCTTTCTTT. Amino acids: CASSLIPGVTEAFF.

The chain recombines TRBV18 with TRBJ1-1; D perhaps matches TRBD1 (5 bases). This CDR3 contains 16 residues. Germline values: CDR1 KGHSH, CDR2 LQKENI. Trimming shortened V by 2 bases and J by 0 bases, and 13 bases separated the two germline ends. The CDR3: CASSPIGGIMNTEAFF. The CDR3 region has the DNA TGTGCCAGCTCACCAATCGGGGGGATAATGAACACTGAAGCTTTCTTT.

CDR3 loop: CASRTTGTRNYGYTF. The CDR3 DNA is TGTGCCAGCAGGACGACAGGGACCCGTAACTATGGCTACACCTTC. The V and J genes are TRBV6-5 and TRBJ1-2; 7 nucleotides agree with TRBD1. CDR1 is MNHEY, CDR2 SVGAGI, per germline. V dropped 6 bases and J dropped 1; count of bases not matched to a gene: 8. The CDR3 length is 15 residues.

This clone was picked up a small number of times. The J gene is TRBJ1-2, the V gene TRBV6-1, with 9 nucleotides matching TRBD1. J was trimmed by 8 bases and V by 6 bases; bases with no gene match: 10. Germline loops: CDR1 MNHNS, CDR2 SASEGT. This CDR3 spans 14 amino acids. The CDR3 here is CASRGDREVDGYTF. In nucleotides, the CDR3 is TGTGCCAGCAGGGGGGACAGGGAAGTAGACGGCTACACCTTC.

The gene calls are TRBV7-3 and TRBJ2-2; 10 positions agree with TRBD2. V was clipped by 5 bases and J by 6 bases; unmatched bases: 9. The CDR3 is 16 residues long. Per germline, CDR1 SGHTA and CDR2 FQGTGA. The CDR3 sequence: CASSPGLAVVAGELFF. CDR3 DNA sequence: TGTGCCAGCAGCCCAGGACTAGCGGTCGTCGCCGGGGAGCTGTTTTTT.

The V call is TRBV5-4, the J call TRBJ2-4; 7 bases match TRBD1. V was clipped by 4 bases and J by 5 bases; unmatched bases: 3. Per the germline V gene, CDR1 is SGHNT and CDR2 is YYREEE (reference sequence). This CDR3 contains 13 residues. The CDR3 DNA sequence: TGTGCCAGCAGCCTGGGACAGCAAAACATTCAGTACTTC. The encoded protein is CASSLGQQNIQYF.